Below are 32 T cell receptor beta chains sequenced from a single sample in a study of blood T cell repertoires in COVID-19. Measured with immunoSEQ multiplex PCR; TCRdb has only the in-frame clones, and not every one. The sample consists of hundreds of thousands of clones, roughly 90% of them appearing once. The source material was PBMCs or T cells enriched from blood (not recorded which). These TCRs come from a woman aged 18-29 years who had recovered from COVID-19.

This chain links TRBV5-1 with TRBJ2-1; tentative D call: TRBD2 (6 bases). CDR3 size: 14 residues. Looked up from germline, CDR1 is SGHRS and CDR2 is YFSETQ. Trimming pared 3 bases from V and 1 base from J, leaving 8 bases between. Written as DNA, the CDR3 is TGCGCCAGCAGCTCAGGGACTTCCTACAATGAGCAGTTCTTC. This sequence encodes CASSSGTSYNEQFF.

The V and J genes are TRBV29-1 and TRBJ2-1, with TRBD2 as a possible D gene (5 bases). The CDR3 covers 14 residues. The germline CDR1 and CDR2 sequences are SQVTM and ANQGSEA. Trimming stripped 6 bases from V and 3 bases from J, with 15 bases between. Here the CDR3 DNA reads TGCAGCGTGAGACGGGATCGAGACTACAATGAGCAGTTCTTC. It codes for CSVRRDRDYNEQFF.

J is TRBJ2-1 and V is TRBV27; perhaps TRBD1 as D (5 bases). This CDR3 has 14 amino acids. CDR1 and CDR2 from the germline V gene are MNHEY and SMNVEV (reference sequence). The V and J ends lost 1 base and 3 bases respectively, with 7 bases between them. The CDR3 here is CASSLWGYYNEQFF. Written as DNA, the CDR3 is TGTGCCAGCAGTTTATGGGGCTACTACAATGAGCAGTTCTTC.

The J gene is TRBJ2-3, the V gene TRBV12-5; 13 bases agree with TRBD2. This CDR3 region has 18 residues. Trimming took 5 bases from V and 5 from J; bases not matched to a gene: 13. Per germline, CDR1 LGHNT and CDR2 FRNRAP. The CDR3, as DNA: TGTGCTAGTGGTCCCGAGTCAGGACTAGCGGGAGAGGTAGATACGCAGTATTTT. It is translated as CASGPESGLAGEVDTQYF.

The chain recombines TRBV15 with TRBJ2-1; perhaps TRBD2 as D (5 bases). Germline CDR1 reads LNHNV; CDR2 reads YYDKDF (reference sequence). The germline V and J ends were trimmed by 0 bases and 9 bases, with 6 bases remaining between them. The CDR3 has 12 residues. The chain's CDR3 is CATSRDEGEQFF. The CDR3 bases are TGTGCCACCAGCAGAGACGAGGGTGAGCAGTTCTTC.

V usage is TRBV4-1 and J usage is TRBJ1-2; D is undetermined. From germline, CDR1 is MGHRA and CDR2 YSYEKL. This CDR3 comprises 15 residues. Trimming shortened V by 2 bases and J by 0 bases, and 10 bases separated the two germline ends. The CDR3 nucleotides are TGCGCCAGCAGCCAACCGACGAGGGCTAACTATGGCTACACCTTC. It encodes CASSQPTRANYGYTF.

CDR3 nucleotide sequence: TGTGCCAGCAGCCAGCATGAGACGTGGGGACAGGGTGGAGATACGCAGTATTTT. Protein product: CASSQHETWGQGGDTQYF. The rearrangement uses TRBV7-3 and TRBJ2-3, with 9 bases lining up with TRBD1. The trim removed 5 bases at V and 5 bases at J, leaving 17 bases unmatched. Germline assignment: CDR1 SGHTA and CDR2 FQGTGA. The CDR3 loop spans 18 amino acids.

J is TRBJ2-7 and V is TRBV4-3; D is perhaps TRBD2 (6 bases). Germline loops: CDR1 LGHNA, CDR2 YSLEER. The CDR3 loop spans 15 amino acids. Between the trimmed V and J ends, which lost 4 bases and 5 bases, there was a span of 18 bases. The CDR3 sequence is CASSPFGRGGHEQYF. CDR3 DNA: TGCGCCAGCAGCCCCTTTGGTAGGGGAGGCCACGAGCAGTACTTC.

V and J are TRBV5-1 and TRBJ2-1, with 8 positions matching TRBD1. The ends lost 2 bases at V and 1 base at J; junction bases unmatched: 2. There are 15 residues in the CDR3. Germline CDR1 reads SGHRS; CDR2 reads YFSETQ. The CDR3: CASSLRDRSYNEQFF. The CDR3 DNA sequence: TGCGCCAGCAGCTTAAGGGACAGGTCCTACAATGAGCAGTTCTTC.

The chain is built from TRBV6-5 and TRBJ2-7, with TRBD1 matching 9 bases. The CDR3 length is 13 residues. J was trimmed by 9 bases and V by 5 bases; bases with no gene match: 8. Germline V CDR1 and CDR2: MNHEY, SVGAGI. The CDR3 DNA sequence: TGTGCCAGCAGTCCGGACAGGGGTGTCGGGCAGTACTTC. It codes for CASSPDRGVGQYF.

The chain employs TRBV10-3 and TRBJ1-2, with 7 bases fitting TRBD1. The V segment lost 5 bases and the J segment 2 bases; nucleotides outside the gene matches: 8. The CDR3 sequence is 15 residues long. Germline CDR1 is ENHRY and CDR2 is SYGVKD. The CDR3 sequence: CAISHLDRSNYGYTF. DNA of the CDR3: TGTGCCATCAGTCATTTGGACAGGTCGAACTATGGCTACACCTTC.

The gene calls are TRBV5-1 and TRBJ2-1, with 13 bases that match TRBD2. The V and J ends lost 0 bases and 0 bases, in that order; junction bases with no gene match: 0. CDR1 is SGHRS and CDR2 is YFSETQ in the germline V gene. The length of the CDR3 is 17 residues. The CDR3 protein is CASSLGTSGGSYNEQFF. CDR3 nucleotide sequence: TGCGCCAGCAGCTTGGGGACTAGCGGGGGCTCCTACAATGAGCAGTTCTTC.

The chain carries TRBV4-1 and TRBJ1-1, with D unclear. V was cut by 1 base and J by 8 bases, with 14 bases left in between. The CDR3 runs to 14 residues. Germline CDR1 is MGHRA and CDR2 is YSYEKL. The CDR3 DNA reads as TGCGCCAGCAGCCAAGTATTACAAAGGCGGGAAGCTTTCTTT. It translates to CASSQVLQRREAFF.

This sequence joins TRBV25-1 and TRBJ2-5, with unresolved D. Per the germline V gene, CDR1 is MGHDK and CDR2 is SYGVNS. This CDR3 region has 13 residues. The germline V and J ends were trimmed by 8 bases and 0 bases, with 10 bases remaining between them. The CDR3 DNA is TGTGCCAGCCCGAGTAGTTACCAAGAGACCCAGTACTTC. Amino acid sequence: CASPSSYQETQYF.

The chain recombines TRBV27 with TRBJ2-7; D is perhaps TRBD1 (6 bases). The CDR3 runs 14 residues. Trimming shortened V by 2 bases and J by 2 bases, and 10 bases separated the two germline ends. Germline V gene data show CDR1 as MNHEY and CDR2 as SMNVEV (reference sequence). The CDR3, as DNA: TGTGCCAGCAGTTTAGCTGGGACAACCTACGAGCAGTACTTC. Encoded protein: CASSLAGTTYEQYF.

V gene TRBV14 combines with J gene TRBJ2-1; D is undetermined. Germline-derived CDR1 and CDR2 are SGHDN and FVKESK. Trimming removed 4 bases at V and 1 base at J, with 11 bases between. The CDR3 is 15 amino acids. The CDR3 sequence: CASSRAPSSYNEQFF. The CDR3 nucleotides are TGTGCCAGCAGCCGAGCACCATCTTCCTACAATGAGCAGTTCTTC.

The CDR3 bases are TGTGCCAGTAGTAGGGACAGTCAAATCTATGGCTACACCTTC. Its translation is CASSRDSQIYGYTF. This rearrangement joins TRBV19 to TRBJ1-2; 7 bases fit TRBD1. The CDR3 loop spans 14 amino acids. V gave up 4 bases and J gave up 4 bases; unmatched junction bases: 6. Germline-derived CDR1 and CDR2 are LNHDA and SQIVND (reference sequence).

The chain carries TRBV7-8 and TRBJ2-3; 12 nucleotides match TRBD2. CDR1 SGHVS and CDR2 FQNEAQ come from the germline V gene. The CDR3 covers 18 residues. The V gene end was trimmed by 5 bases and the J gene end by 6 bases; junction bases not matched to a gene: 15. CDR3 coding DNA: TGTGCCAGCAGCCCTGGCACCCGGACTAGCGGGGATACCGATACGCAGTATTTT. Translated: CASSPGTRTSGDTDTQYF.

The rearrangement joins TRBV11-2 to TRBJ1-2; D possibly corresponds to TRBD1 (5 bases). Germline CDR1 SGHAT, CDR2 FQNNGV. V lost 4 bases and J 7 bases, leaving 10 bases between the germline ends. This CDR3 is built from 12 residues. CDR3: CASSYQGFGYTF. The CDR3 DNA sequence: TGTGCCAGCAGCTACCAGGGTTTTGGCTACACCTTC. Filled out from reference TRBV11-2 and TRBJ1-2, the complete variable domain reads EAGVAQSPRYKIIEKRQSVAFWCNPISGHATLYWYQQILGQGPKLLIQFQNNGVVDDSQLPKDRFSAERLKGVDSTLKIQPAKLEDSAVYLCASSYQGFGYTFGSGTRLTVV.

V is TRBV4-2 and J is TRBJ1-2; possible D gene TRBD1, 6 bases. Per germline, CDR1 LGHNA and CDR2 YNFKEQ. V lost 1 base and J lost 2, with 8 bases in between. The CDR3 has 14 amino acids. Written as DNA, the CDR3 is TGTGCCAGCAGCCAAGCAACAGGGAACTATGGCTACACCTTC. Amino acids: CASSQATGNYGYTF.

The V call is TRBV6-1, the J call TRBJ1-6; a weak D match, TRBD1 (5 bases). V lost 2 bases to trimming and J lost 5 bases, with 25 bases between them. CDR1 and CDR2 (germline): MNHNS, SASEGT. The CDR3 runs to 20 residues. CDR3 nucleotide sequence: TGTGCCAGCAGTGAATTGGTTTATCAGGGAAACTTCGCGGATAATTCACCCCTCCACTTT. Translating gives CASSELVYQGNFADNSPLHF.

The sample holds a few counts of this clone. The chain employs TRBV15 and TRBJ2-7; tentative D call: TRBD1 (7 bases). This CDR3 contains 13 residues. V lost 8 bases to trimming and J lost 0 bases, with 11 bases between them. The germline gives CDR1 LNHNV, CDR2 YYDKDF (reference sequence). In DNA, the CDR3 is TGTGCCACCTCAGGGGGGTTCTCCTACGAGCAGTACTTC. This sequence encodes CATSGGFSYEQYF.

The chain couples TRBV4-1 to TRBJ2-5; D is possibly TRBD2 (6 bases). The CDR3 extends over 15 amino acids. Trimming left V 2 bases short and J 4 bases short, with 14 bases between. CDR1 and CDR2 from the germline V gene are MGHRA and YSYEKL. CDR3 sequence: CASSQMGLASETQYF. As DNA, the CDR3 is TGCGCCAGCAGCCAAATGGGACTGGCATCAGAGACCCAGTACTTC.

This chain links TRBV3-1 (or the pseudogene TRBV3-2) with TRBJ2-7, with a tentative D call TRBD2 (5 bases). V lost 8 bases, J lost 0 bases, and 17 bases lay in between. CDR1 LGHDT and CDR2 YNNKEL come from the germline V gene (reference sequence). The CDR3 runs to 15 residues. The DNA of the CDR3 is TGTGCCAGCGCCAGGACGGAGGTAAGCTCCTACGAGCAGTACTTC. Residues: CASARTEVSSYEQYF.

The rearrangement links TRBV5-4 to TRBJ2-5; TRBD2 is a possible D gene (6 bases). The CDR3 consists of 14 residues. Germline values: CDR1 SGHNT, CDR2 YYREEE (reference sequence). V lost 4 bases, J lost 1 base, and 11 bases lay in between. Here the CDR3 reads CASSQAGTQETQYF. Here the CDR3 DNA reads TGTGCCAGCAGCCAGGCGGGGACCCAAGAGACCCAGTACTTC.

This clone was picked up one time. V gene TRBV15 combines with J gene TRBJ2-2; D possibly corresponds to TRBD2 (6 bases). Germline V lookup: CDR1 LNHNV, CDR2 YYDKDF (reference sequence). The CDR3 spans 16 residues. V dropped 1 base and J dropped 1 base, with 10 bases sitting between them. Here the CDR3 DNA reads TGTGCCACCAGCAGAGCCCGGGGGTTGAACACCGGGGAGCTGTTTTTT. This encodes CATSRARGLNTGELFF.

The chain couples TRBV7-2 to TRBJ1-4, with a weak D call TRBD1 (6 bases). The germline CDR1 and CDR2 sequences are SGHTA and FQGNSA. V was shortened by 3 bases and J by 7 bases, with 6 bases between the two germline ends. The CDR3 totals 12 residues. Here the CDR3 reads CASSLTGEKLFF. The CDR3 DNA reads TGTGCCAGCAGCTTGACAGGTGAAAAACTGTTTTTT.

The chain links TRBV5-4 to TRBJ2-5; D is perhaps TRBD2 (5 bases). The germline CDR1 and CDR2 sequences are SGHNT and YYREEE (reference sequence). Trimming shortened V by 0 bases and J by 14 bases, and 26 bases separated the two germline ends. There are 16 residues in the CDR3. The CDR3, as DNA: TGTGCCAGCAGCTTGGCCGGAGCGGTATCCCCCGGACCGCCTTACTTC. It specifies CASSLAGAVSPGPPYF.

This chain links TRBV3-1 (or the pseudogene TRBV3-2) with TRBJ1-2; TRBD1 aligns across 7 bases. The trim removed 1 base at V and 6 bases at J, leaving 5 bases unmatched. This CDR3 comprises 14 residues. Germline values: CDR1 LGHDT, CDR2 YNNKEL (reference sequence). The DNA of the CDR3 is TGTGCCAGCAGCCAAGTTGACAGGGCTAATGGCTACACCTTC. It codes for CASSQVDRANGYTF.

The chain combines TRBV6-1 with TRBJ2-7, with D possibly matching TRBD2 (6 bases). The V end was cut by 1 base, the J end by 3 bases, with 13 bases between. Germline assignment: CDR1 MNHNS and CDR2 SASEGT. The CDR3 sequence is 15 residues long. The CDR3 sequence: CASSEGLAGNYEQYF. CDR3 sequence (DNA): TGTGCCAGCAGTGAAGGACTGGCGGGAAACTACGAGCAGTACTTC.

V and J are TRBV5-8 and TRBJ1-5, with a weak D call TRBD1 (6 bases). V shed 7 bases and J shed 6 bases, with 11 bases lying between them. The CDR3 spans 12 residues. Per the germline V gene, CDR1 is SGHTS and CDR2 is YDEGEE. The CDR3 spells CASRGGGQPQHF. The CDR3 bases are TGTGCCAGCCGAGGGGGTGGTCAGCCCCAGCATTTT.

V is TRBV5-4 and J is TRBJ2-5; TRBD2 matches 7 bases. Germline CDR1 reads SGHNT; CDR2 reads YYREEE (reference sequence). The ends lost 1 base at V and 2 bases at J; junction bases unmatched: 2. The CDR3 sequence is 14 residues long. CDR3 sequence reads: CASSLSGAQETQYF. The CDR3 DNA follows: TGTGCCAGCAGCTTGAGCGGGGCACAAGAGACCCAGTACTTC.